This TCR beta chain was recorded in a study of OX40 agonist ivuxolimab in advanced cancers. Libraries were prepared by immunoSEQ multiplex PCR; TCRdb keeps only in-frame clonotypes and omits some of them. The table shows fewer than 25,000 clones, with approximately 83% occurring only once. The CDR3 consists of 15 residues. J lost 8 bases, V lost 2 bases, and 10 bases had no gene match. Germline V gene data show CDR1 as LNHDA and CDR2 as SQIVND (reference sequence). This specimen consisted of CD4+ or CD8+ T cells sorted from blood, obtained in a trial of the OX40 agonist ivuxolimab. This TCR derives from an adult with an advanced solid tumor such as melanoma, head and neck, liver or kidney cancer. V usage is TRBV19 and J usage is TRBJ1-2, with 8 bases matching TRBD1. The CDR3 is CASSIRDRHPSGYTF. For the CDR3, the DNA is TGTGCCAGTAGTATACGGGACAGGCACCCTAGCGGCTACACCTTC.